These T cell receptor beta chains were read from a single sample in a study of PD-L1 blockade in urothelial cancer. Measured with immunoSEQ multiplex PCR; TCRdb has only the in-frame clones, and not every one. The profile shows tens of thousands of clones, 88% of them singletons. The specimen comprised PBMCs, sampled around atezolizumab (anti-PD-L1) treatment. The receptors stem from a man aged 55 to 70 with urothelial cancer. The conserved cysteine and the conserved F or W are not part of the CDR3 here. Part of the rows lack a size; the others show once, few, many or a class for expanded clones.

>once|TRBV19|TRBJ2-6
ARIDRPISGANVLT
>-|TRBV7-9|TRBJ2-3
ASSLEGQGVFGDTQY
>-|TRBV30|TRBJ1-6
AWNRGSYNSPLH
>once|TRBV15|TRBJ2-1
ATSRGTGGNEQF
>once|TRBV15|TRBJ2-7
ATSKGAREGRYEQY
>-|TRBV18|TRBJ1-5
ASSPTGDRELQPQH
>-|TRBV30|TRBJ1-2
AWGRDRANYGYT
>-|TRBV28|TRBJ1-2
ASRPRDRENYGYT
>-|TRBV5-6|TRBJ2-5
ASSNRGLQETQY
>-|TRBV15|TRBJ1-5
ATSSYRENQPQH
>-|TRBV9|TRBJ2-3
ASSVAGGSGVDTQY
>-|TRBV5-1|TRBJ1-1
ASSSREHAEAF
>once|TRBV5-1|TRBJ1-2
ASSLDGQVNYGYT
>-|TRBV11-2|TRBJ1-2
ASSLAGNNYGYT
>-|TRBV5-1|TRBJ1-3
ASSLEGGNAGNTIY
>-|TRBV6-1|TRBJ1-1
ASSANRQGARNTEAF
>-|TRBV5-6|TRBJ1-2
ASSSDGQVTYGYT
>once|TRBV6-6|TRBJ2-7
ASSYQREGPYEQY
>-|TRBV6-5|TRBJ1-2
ASSPGTNYGYT
>-|TRBV9|TRBJ2-1
ASSDRDSSYNEQF
>-|TRBV5-1|TRBJ2-5
ASSPARGLETQY
>-|TRBV19|TRBJ1-1
ASSKTGGTGNTEAF
>-|TRBV4-1|TRBJ2-3
ASSQGTSGGARDTQY
>-|TRBV7-9|TRBJ2-2
ASLIGENTGELF
>-|TRBV2|TRBJ2-7
ASSEALGGQYEQY
>few|TRBV29-1|TRBJ1-1
SVLRTGANTEAF
>-|TRBV4-2|TRBJ2-1
ASIAGGGTEQF
>-|TRBV15|TRBJ2-2
ATSRYDKAGNAGELF
>-|TRBV19|TRBJ1-1
ASNGQGNTEAF
>-|TRBV9|TRBJ2-1
ASSVATGDVPF
>-|TRBV7-8|TRBJ2-7
ASSLGTSREQY
>-|TRBV28|TRBJ2-7
ASSSLPGQGVEQY
>-|TRBV7-2|TRBJ2-1
ASSLDPGLADYNEQF
>-|TRBV30|TRBJ1-1
AWSVRGARTEAF
>-|TRBV5-8|TRBJ2-1
ASSAGTGWDEQF
>once|TRBV20-1|TRBJ1-1
SASPGAEAF
>-|TRBV5-1|TRBJ2-3
ASSLAQDTQY
>-|TRBV27|TRBJ1-2
ASSITGGYGYT
>-|TRBV11-2|TRBJ1-1
ASSLTGGPEAF
>-|TRBV7-9|TRBJ2-3
ASSLSSGSWADTQY
>-|TRBV28|TRBJ2-5
ASRLAGGRKTQY
>-|TRBV5-6|TRBJ1-4
ASSHPGTGGEKLF
>-|TRBV5-1|TRBJ2-7
ASSPTPAGSYEQY
>-|TRBV2|TRBJ1-4
ASKDSGRLEKLF
>-|TRBV12-5|TRBJ2-2
ASGLRTSGQNTGELF
>-|TRBV2|TRBJ2-1
ASGRTSYNEQF
>-|TRBV6-5|TRBJ1-6
ASSQTNYGGSPLH
>-|TRBV4-1|TRBJ2-5
ASSHTEGETQY
>-|TRBV27|TRBJ2-1
ASSLRSFYNEQF
>-|TRBV9|TRBJ2-3
ASTRWGQSTDTQY
>-|TRBV10-3|TRBJ1-4
ATKAGQSNEKLF
>-|TRBV5-8|TRBJ2-1
ASSLAGVYNEQF
>-|TRBV7-8|TRBJ2-7
ASSLGNRANEQY
>-|TRBV5-4|TRBJ1-2
ASSLHYYGYT
>-|TRBV5-4|TRBJ2-5
ASSFGGGRLKTQY